Presented here are 22 T cell receptor beta chains from one specimen sequenced in a study of T-cell reconstitution after alpha-beta-depleted transplantation in children. Preparing the TCRbeta library involved the use of unique molecular identifiers. TCRdb independently ran MiXCR on the PCR reads; one entry per CDR3 protein. This sample has around 700,000 distinct CDR3 sequences, with around 13% found just once. The input for sequencing was PBMCs, taken before TCRalphabeta/CD19-depleted stem cell transplant. The receptors originated from a girl aged 2-15 years with congenital amegakaryocytic thrombocytopenia, due to receive a stem cell transplant.

The chain combines TRBV5-1 with TRBJ2-1; D uncertain. The V and J ends lost 1 base and 1 base respectively, with 6 bases between them. This CDR3 is 14 amino acids long. Germline V lookup: CDR1 SGHRS, CDR2 YFSETQ. CDR3 protein: CASSLTNSYNEQFF. In DNA, the CDR3 is TGCGCCAGCAGCTTGACGAATTCCTACAATGAGCAGTTCTTC.

This clonotype has a count of ten or more. CDR3 sequence (DNA): TGTGCCAGCAGCCCAGGGTCATACAATGAGCAGTTCTTC. Translating it yields CASSPGSYNEQFF. The chain couples TRBV12-3 or TRBV12-4 to TRBJ2-1; D is possibly TRBD1 (5 bases). The CDR3 has 13 residues. Trimming took off 6 bases at V and 4 bases at J, with 10 bases between the two ends.

This clonotype was seen a handful of times. The rearrangement joins TRBV29-1 to TRBJ1-4, with D unresolved. The CDR3 contains 13 residues. V was clipped by 6 bases and J by 5 bases, with 13 bases between them. From germline, CDR1 is SQVTM and CDR2 ANQGSEA. The chain's CDR3 is CSVLDRQNEKLFF. The CDR3 region has the DNA TGCAGCGTCCTTGACCGCCAAAATGAAAAACTGTTTTTT.

There are a few counts of this clonotype. The chain links TRBV20-1 to TRBJ1-4; D uncertain. CDR1 and CDR2 from the germline V gene are DFQATT and SNEGSKA (reference sequence). The V gene lost 1 base and the J gene lost 4 bases, with 7 bases spanning the gap. This CDR3 region has 13 residues. The CDR3 DNA reads as TGCAGTGCTAGAGGGGTCTATAATGAAAAACTGTTTTTT. It translates to CSARGVYNEKLFF.

This clonotype was counted many times. This chain links TRBV20-1 with TRBJ2-1; TRBD2 matches 8 bases. This CDR3 has 14 amino acids. Germline V CDR1 and CDR2: DFQATT, SNEGSKA (reference sequence). Germline trimming cut 2 bases from V and 7 bases from J; bases unmatched to any gene: 7. The CDR3 loop reads CSARSSGRGNEQFF. CDR3 nucleotide sequence: TGCAGTGCTAGATCGAGCGGGAGAGGGAATGAGCAGTTCTTC.

This clonotype showed up many times. The J gene is TRBJ2-5, the V gene TRBV20-1; D might be TRBD2 (6 bases). This CDR3 has 12 residues. From germline, CDR1 is DFQATT and CDR2 SNEGSKA (reference sequence). Trimming took 7 bases from V and 5 from J, leaving 14 bases between them. This chain's CDR3 is CSGEAPPETQYF. In DNA form, the CDR3 reads TGCAGTGGGGAGGCCCCACCGGAGACCCAGTACTTC.

The sample holds many counts of this clonotype. The chain is built from TRBV7-8 and TRBJ1-2, with D perhaps matching TRBD1 (6 bases). In germline, CDR1 is SGHVS, CDR2 FQNEAQ. V was trimmed by 5 bases and J by 8 bases, leaving 18 bases between them. This CDR3 is 14 amino acids long. In nucleotides, the CDR3 is TGTGCCAGCAGCGTATCGGAGGGGGTAGGGGGCTACACCTTC. It specifies CASSVSEGVGGYTF.

The genes are TRBV29-1 and TRBJ2-7; 11 nucleotides agree with TRBD2. Germline CDR1 reads SQVTM; CDR2 reads ANQGSEA. Losses at the gene ends were 4 bases for V and 1 base for J; bases not matched to a gene: 9. This CDR3 contains 16 residues. The CDR3, as DNA: TGCAGCGTTGTAAGGTCACTAGCGGGAGATTCCTACGAGCAGTACTTC. This encodes CSVVRSLAGDSYEQYF.

This clonotype was seen repeatedly, ten times or more. The V and J genes are TRBV29-1 and TRBJ2-3, with TRBD2 identical over 8 bases. Germline trimming cut 1 base from V and 0 bases from J; bases unmatched to any gene: 0. Germline values: CDR1 SQVTM, CDR2 ANQGSEA. The CDR3 sequence is 14 residues long. The CDR3 is CSVEVAGSTDTQYF. CDR3 nucleotides: TGCAGCGTTGAAGTAGCGGGAAGCACAGATACGCAGTATTTT.

This clonotype was seen at least ten times. The rearrangement links TRBV7-2 to TRBJ2-1; no reliable D call. The CDR3 is 12 amino acids. In germline, CDR1 is SGHTA, CDR2 FQGNSA. Trimming removed 3 bases at V and 9 bases at J, with 9 bases between. The CDR3 region has the DNA TGTGCCAGCAGCTTTGGGCCAAGTGAGCAGTTCTTC. Protein sequence: CASSFGPSEQFF. Looking up the rest from reference TRBV7-2 and TRBJ2-1 gives the full variable domain: GAGVSQSPSNKVTEKGKDVELRCDPISGHTALYWYRQSLGQGLEFLIYFQGNSAPDKSGLPSDRFSAERTGGSVSTLTIQRTQQEDSAVYLCASSFGPSEQFFGPGTRLTVL.

The chain uses TRBV27 and TRBJ2-1; 9 positions match TRBD2. The V and J ends lost 2 bases and 7 bases, in that order; junction bases with no gene match: 15. The germline gives CDR1 MNHEY, CDR2 SMNVEV (reference sequence). CDR3 length: 18 residues. The CDR3 loop is CASSLRWHAGGPLNEQFF. The CDR3 DNA is TGTGCCAGCAGTTTAAGGTGGCACGCGGGAGGGCCTTTAAATGAGCAGTTCTTC.

Many counts were recorded for this clonotype. CDR3: CASSLDQRADTQYF. CDR3 nucleotides: TGTGCCAGCAGCTTGGACCAGCGGGCAGATACGCAGTATTTT. This rearrangement joins TRBV5-6 to TRBJ2-3; D perhaps matches TRBD2 (6 bases). Trimming cost V 0 bases and J 4 bases, with 9 bases left between them. From germline, CDR1 is SGHDT and CDR2 YYEEEE. There are 14 residues in the CDR3. Supplemented by reference TRBV5-6 and TRBJ2-3, the full variable domain reads DAGVTQSPTHLIKTRGQQVTLRCSPKSGHDTVSWYQQALGQGPQFIFQYYEEEERQRGNFPDRFSGHQFPNYSSELNVNALLLGDSALYLCASSLDQRADTQYFGPGTRLTVL.

This clonotype was detected ten times or more. The chain joins TRBV20-1 to TRBJ2-3, with unresolved D. Per germline, CDR1 DFQATT and CDR2 SNEGSKA (reference sequence). This CDR3 contains 13 residues. Between the trimmed V and J ends, which lost 8 bases and 3 bases, there was a span of 15 bases. The CDR3 DNA sequence: TGCAGTCCTCTAGAGTTAATAACAGATACGCAGTATTTT. Translation: CSPLELITDTQYF.

This clonotype was observed at least ten times. The chain couples TRBV7-8 to TRBJ1-2; D unclear. Trimming shortened V by 4 bases and J by 7 bases, and 22 bases separated the two germline ends. Per the germline V gene, CDR1 is SGHVS and CDR2 is FQNEAQ. This CDR3 spans 16 amino acids. The CDR3 DNA sequence: TGTGCCAGCAGCTGGGCTTTACGAGATGCGAAAGGTGGCTACACCTTC. Residues: CASSWALRDAKGGYTF.

J is TRBJ2-1 and V is TRBV7-9; 12 nucleotides align to TRBD2. The CDR3 length is 15 residues. With V trimmed by 7 bases and J by 7 bases, 8 bases remained unmatched. The V gene's germline CDR1 is SEHNR and CDR2 FQNEAQ (reference sequence). The CDR3 nucleotides are TGTGCCAGCACCGCGACTAGCGGGAGAGGGAATGAGCAGTTCTTC. Translating it yields CASTATSGRGNEQFF.

The V and J genes are TRBV6-5 and TRBJ2-2, with D possibly TRBD1 on 5 matching bases. V lost 2 bases to trimming and J lost 7 bases, with 17 bases between them. This CDR3 is 16 amino acids long. Germline values: CDR1 MNHEY, CDR2 SVGAGI. The CDR3 DNA follows: TGTGCCAGCAGTTACCTAAATAGGGGCAGCAACGGGGAGCTGTTTTTT. It yields the protein CASSYLNRGSNGELFF.

This clonotype was seen ten or more times. V and J are TRBV12-3 or TRBV12-4 and TRBJ2-2; D is unresolved. This CDR3 spans 14 amino acids. V was pared by 3 bases and J by 4 bases, with 9 bases between. The CDR3 region has the DNA TGTGCCAGCAGTTTCGGCGGATCCACCGGGGAGCTGTTTTTT. This codes for CASSFGGSTGELFF.

This clonotype was counted between two and nine times. The chain couples TRBV20-1 to TRBJ2-1; D gene uncertain. Per the germline V gene, CDR1 is DFQATT and CDR2 is SNEGSKA (reference sequence). Deletions cut 0 bases from V and 7 bases from J, with 22 bases between. There are 17 residues in the CDR3. The CDR3 DNA sequence: TGCAGTGCTAGAGATCAGTCGGCGGAGTCGGGTTGGAATGAGCAGTTCTTC. Translating it yields CSARDQSAESGWNEQFF.

This clonotype was counted between two and nine times. The chain uses TRBV12-3 or TRBV12-4 and TRBJ2-1, with D unresolved. V shed 7 bases and J shed 8 bases, with 12 bases lying between them. This CDR3 has 12 amino acids. CDR3 loop: CASTILRDEQFF. Here the CDR3 DNA reads TGTGCCAGCACCATACTACGGGATGAGCAGTTCTTC.

CDR3 residues: CASSLPGTSARSDNEQFF. The CDR3 nucleotides are TGTGCCAGCAGCTTACCCGGGACTAGCGCCAGGAGCGACAATGAGCAGTTCTTC. The chain joins TRBV7-6 to TRBJ2-1, with TRBD2 identical over 10 bases. Germline CDR1 is SGHVS and CDR2 is FNYEAQ. After removal of 2 bases from V and 5 bases from J, the junction contained 12 bases not matched to a gene. This CDR3 contains 18 residues.

This clonotype was counted at least ten times. The chain has TRBV5-1 and TRBJ2-1; TRBD2 might be the D (5 bases). The length of the CDR3 is 14 residues. V lost 0 bases to trimming and J lost 5 bases, with 9 bases between them. The germline CDR1 and CDR2 sequences are SGHRS and YFSETQ. This CDR3 is CASSLGTANNEQFF. CDR3 DNA sequence: TGCGCCAGCAGCTTGGGGACTGCCAACAATGAGCAGTTCTTC.

The V gene is TRBV4-1, the J gene TRBJ2-7; D call uncertain. The V gene's germline CDR1 is MGHRA and CDR2 YSYEKL. The CDR3 runs 15 residues. Between the trimmed V and J ends, which lost 4 bases and 2 bases, there was a span of 15 bases. CDR3 in amino acids: CASSLRDLATYEQYF. In DNA, the CDR3 is TGCGCCAGCAGCCTGAGAGACTTAGCCACCTACGAGCAGTACTTC.